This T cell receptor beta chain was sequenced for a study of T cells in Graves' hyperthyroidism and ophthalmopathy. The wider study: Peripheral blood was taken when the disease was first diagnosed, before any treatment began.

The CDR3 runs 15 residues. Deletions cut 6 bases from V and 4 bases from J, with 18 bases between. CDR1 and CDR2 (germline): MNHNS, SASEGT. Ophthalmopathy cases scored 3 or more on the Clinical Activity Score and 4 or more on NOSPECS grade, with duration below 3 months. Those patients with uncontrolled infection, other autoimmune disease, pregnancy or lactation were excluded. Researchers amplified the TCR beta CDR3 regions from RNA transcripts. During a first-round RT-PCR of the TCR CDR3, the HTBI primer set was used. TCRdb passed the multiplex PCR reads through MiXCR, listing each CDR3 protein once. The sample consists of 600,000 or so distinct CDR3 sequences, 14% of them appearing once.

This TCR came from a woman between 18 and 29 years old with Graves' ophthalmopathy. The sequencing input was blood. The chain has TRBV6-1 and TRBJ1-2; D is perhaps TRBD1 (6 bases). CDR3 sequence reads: CASRSRTEGFYGYTF. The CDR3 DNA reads TGTGCCAGCAGATCTCGGACAGAGGGTTTCTATGGCTACACCTTC.